This T cell receptor beta chain was recovered during a study of blood T cell repertoires in COVID-19. Overall study: The United States, Italy and Spain were the sources of the acute and convalescent COVID-19 samples.

CDR1 SEHNR and CDR2 FQNEAQ come from the germline V gene (reference sequence). J lost 5 bases, V lost 5 bases, and 14 bases had no gene match. CDR3 size: 17 residues. As originally analysed: Researchers report that nucleated cell counts were estimated from reference gene primer amplification. Method: immunoSEQ multiplex PCR; TCRdb's copy keeps in-frame clones and lacks some. V, J and clone size reflect that table, while D and trimming were determined from the DNA. The sample includes 200,000 to 250,000 clones, around 92% of them seen just once. The V gene is TRBV7-9, the J gene TRBJ1-4; 7 bases align to TRBD1. Sequenced input: peripheral blood. This sequence originates from a man in his thirties or forties with acute or convalescent COVID-19. CDR3 sequence reads: CASSKNLRQGVNEKLFF. Here the CDR3 DNA reads TGTGCCAGCAGCAAAAACCTGCGGCAGGGGGTAAATGAAAAACTGTTTTTT.